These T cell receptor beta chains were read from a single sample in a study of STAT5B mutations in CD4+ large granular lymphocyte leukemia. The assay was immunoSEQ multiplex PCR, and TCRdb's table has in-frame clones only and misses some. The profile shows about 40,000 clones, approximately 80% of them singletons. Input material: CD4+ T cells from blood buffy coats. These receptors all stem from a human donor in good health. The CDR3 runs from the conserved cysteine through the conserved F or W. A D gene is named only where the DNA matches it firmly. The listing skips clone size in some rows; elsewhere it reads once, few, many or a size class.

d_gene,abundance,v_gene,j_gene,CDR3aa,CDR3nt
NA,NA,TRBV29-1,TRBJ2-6,CSVSGEVSGANVLTF,TGCAGCGTTTCGGGAGAGGTCTCTGGGGCCAACGTCCTGACTTTC
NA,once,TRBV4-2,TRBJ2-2,CASSQENRGNTGELFF,TGTGCCAGCAGCCAAGAAAACCGGGGTAACACCGGGGAGCTGTTTTTT
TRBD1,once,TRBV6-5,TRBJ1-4,CASRPGGAEKLFF,TGTGCCAGCAGGCCAGGGGGGGCGGAAAAACTGTTTTTT
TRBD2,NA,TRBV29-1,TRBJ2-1,CSVGGATSGRTYNEQFF,TGCAGCGTCGGGGGCGCGACTAGCGGGAGGACCTACAATGAGCAGTTCTTC
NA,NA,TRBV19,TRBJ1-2,CASSIGRALYGYTF,TGTGCCAGTAGTATAGGCAGGGCGTTATATGGCTACACCTTC
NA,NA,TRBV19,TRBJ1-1,CASSIVYSAGTEAFF,TGTGCCAGTAGTATAGTTTACAGTGCGGGAACTGAAGCTTTCTTT
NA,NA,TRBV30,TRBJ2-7,CAWRRGGVYEQYF,TGTGCCTGGAGGAGGGGGGGAGTTTACGAGCAGTACTTC
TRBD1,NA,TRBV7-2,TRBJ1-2,CASSPQGDYGYTF,TGTGCCAGCAGCCCACAGGGGGACTATGGCTACACCTTC
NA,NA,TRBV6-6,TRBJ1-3,CASSRQTGNSGNTIYF,TGTGCCAGCAGTCGTCAGACAGGCAACTCTGGAAACACCATATATTTT
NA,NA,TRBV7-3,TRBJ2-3,CASSYGLADTQYF,TGTGCCAGCAGCTACGGACTCGCAGATACGCAGTATTTT
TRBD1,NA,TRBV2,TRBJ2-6,CASSELSGQGAGGANVLTF,TGTGCCAGCAGTGAACTCTCTGGACAGGGGGCCGGTGGGGCCAACGTCCTGACTTTC
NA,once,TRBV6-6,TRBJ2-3,CASSYGGTGEQDTQYF,TGTGCCAGCAGTTACGGGGGGACGGGCGAGCAAGATACGCAGTATTTT
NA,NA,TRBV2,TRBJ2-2,CASKGQGNTGELFF,TGTGCCAGCAAAGGGCAGGGAAACACCGGGGAGCTGTTTTTT
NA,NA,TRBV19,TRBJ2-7,CASSIEAGSYEQYF,TGTGCCAGTAGTATAGAGGCAGGGAGCTACGAGCAGTACTTC
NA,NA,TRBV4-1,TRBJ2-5,CASSQDPGTQYF,TGCGCCAGCAGCCAAGATCCGGGGACCCAGTACTTC
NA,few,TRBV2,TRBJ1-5,CASRKNRDPGSNQPQHF,TGTGCCAGCAGGAAGAACAGGGATCCCGGGTCGAATCAGCCCCAGCATTTT
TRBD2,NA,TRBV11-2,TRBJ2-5,CASSLEKGLTGHF,TGTGCCAGCAGCTTAGAAAAGGGACTAACGGGCCACTTC
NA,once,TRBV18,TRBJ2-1,CASSPPVSVYNEQFF,TGTGCCAGCTCACCACCGGTTTCAGTTTACAATGAGCAGTTCTTC
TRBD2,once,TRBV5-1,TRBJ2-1,CASSLRSGSNEQFF,TGCGCCAGCAGCTTACGTAGCGGGAGTAATGAGCAGTTCTTC
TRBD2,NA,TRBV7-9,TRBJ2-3,CASSSGGWGDTDTQYF,TGTGCCAGCAGCTCCGGGGGGTGGGGCGACACAGATACGCAGTATTTT
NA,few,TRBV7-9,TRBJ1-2,CASSSTDSYGYTF,TGTGCCAGCAGCTCTACGGACAGCTATGGCTACACCTTC
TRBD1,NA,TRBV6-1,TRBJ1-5,CASSTQGNGNQPQHF,TGTGCCAGCAGCACACAGGGGAACGGCAATCAGCCCCAGCATTTT
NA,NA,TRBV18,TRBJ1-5,CASSPTGHRNQPQHF,TGTGCCAGCTCACCAACTGGACATCGTAATCAGCCCCAGCATTTT
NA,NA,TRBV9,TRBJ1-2,CASSPVYQNYGYTF,TGTGCCAGCAGCCCCGTATATCAGAACTATGGCTACACCTTC
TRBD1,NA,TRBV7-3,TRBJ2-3,CASRLTGGYTDTQYF,TGTGCCAGCAGACTGACAGGGGGGTACACAGATACGCAGTATTTT
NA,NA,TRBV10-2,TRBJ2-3,CASSAGLLRTDTQYF,TGCGCCAGCAGTGCCGGACTACTTAGGACAGATACGCAGTATTTT
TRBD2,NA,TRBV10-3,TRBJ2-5,CAISPSMTSGEQETQYF,TGTGCCATCAGCCCCTCCATGACTAGCGGGGAACAAGAGACCCAGTACTTC
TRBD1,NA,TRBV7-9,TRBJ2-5,CASSLATGGDIRETQYF,TGTGCCAGCAGCTTAGCGACAGGGGGCGATATCCGAGAGACCCAGTACTTC
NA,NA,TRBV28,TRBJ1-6,CASSPLGQGTYNSPLHF,TGTGCCAGCAGCCCCCTCGGGCAGGGAACCTATAATTCACCCCTCCACTTT
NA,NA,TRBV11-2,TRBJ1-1,CASSLDRIFEAFF,TGTGCCAGCAGCTTAGACAGGATCTTTGAAGCTTTCTTT
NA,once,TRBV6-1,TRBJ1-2,CASSEGQGYGYTF,TGTGCCAGCAGTGAGGGGCAGGGGTATGGCTACACCTTC
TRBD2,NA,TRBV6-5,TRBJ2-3,CASSRTRTDTQYF,TGTGCCAGCAGCCGGACTAGAACAGATACGCAGTATTTT
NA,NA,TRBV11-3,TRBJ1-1,CASSNPKGTEAFF,TGTGCCAGCAGTAATCCAAAGGGCACTGAAGCTTTCTTT
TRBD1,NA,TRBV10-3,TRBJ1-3,CAISRTGSAGNTIYF,TGTGCCATCAGTAGGACAGGGAGTGCTGGAAACACCATATATTTT
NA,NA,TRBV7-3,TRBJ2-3,CASSLTPDTQYF,TGTGCCAGCAGCTTAACGCCTGATACGCAGTATTTT
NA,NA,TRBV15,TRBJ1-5,CATSRDARQPQHF,TGTGCCACCAGCAGAGATGCGCGGCAGCCCCAGCATTTT
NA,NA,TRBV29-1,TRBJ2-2,CSATAGGNTGELFF,TGCAGCGCGACGGCGGGTGGGAACACCGGGGAGCTGTTTTTT
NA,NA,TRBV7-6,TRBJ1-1,CASSPTGTLNTEAFF,TGTGCCAGCAGCCCGACCGGGACCCTGAACACTGAAGCTTTCTTT
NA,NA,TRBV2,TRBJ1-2,CASTRADNYGYTF,TGTGCCAGCACGAGGGCAGATAACTATGGCTACACCTTC
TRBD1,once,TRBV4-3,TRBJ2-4,CASSLQAQGDVNIQYF,TGCGCCAGCAGCCTACAGGCGCAGGGGGACGTCAACATTCAGTACTTC
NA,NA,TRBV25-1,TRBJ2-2,CASSELGGGGTGELFF,TGTGCCAGCAGTGAATTGGGAGGGGGCGGTACCGGGGAGCTGTTTTTT
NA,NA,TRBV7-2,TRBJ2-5,CASGRQIEETQYF,TGTGCCAGCGGCCGACAGATTGAAGAGACCCAGTACTTC
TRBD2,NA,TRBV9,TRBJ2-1,CASSVLAGLYNEQFF,TGTGCCAGCAGCGTATTAGCGGGACTCTACAATGAGCAGTTCTTC
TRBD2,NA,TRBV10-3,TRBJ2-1,CAISESQLGTTNEQFF,TGTGCCATCAGTGAGTCACAATTGGGGACTACCAATGAGCAGTTCTTC
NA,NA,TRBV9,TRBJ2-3,CASSVRGLSTDTQYF,TGTGCCAGCAGCGTCAGGGGACTTAGCACAGATACGCAGTATTTT